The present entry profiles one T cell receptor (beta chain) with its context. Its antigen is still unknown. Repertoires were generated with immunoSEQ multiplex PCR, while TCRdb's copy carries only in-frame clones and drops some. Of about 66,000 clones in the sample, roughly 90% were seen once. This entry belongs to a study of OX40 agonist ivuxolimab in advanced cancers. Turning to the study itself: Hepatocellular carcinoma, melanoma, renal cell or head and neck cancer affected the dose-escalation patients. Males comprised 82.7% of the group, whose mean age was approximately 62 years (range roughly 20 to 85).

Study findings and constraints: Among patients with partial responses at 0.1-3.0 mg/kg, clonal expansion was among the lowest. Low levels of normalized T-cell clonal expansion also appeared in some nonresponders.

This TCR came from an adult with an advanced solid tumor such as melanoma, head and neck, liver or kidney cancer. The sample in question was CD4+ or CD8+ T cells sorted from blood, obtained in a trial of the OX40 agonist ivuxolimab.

CDR3 in DNA: TGTGCCAGCGGTCGCGGGAGACACCTAGACCGGGAGCTGTTTTTT. Encoded protein: CASGRGRHLDRELFF. The rearrangement uses TRBV9 and TRBJ2-2; 7 nucleotides align to TRBD2. This CDR3 region has 15 residues. V was clipped by 7 bases and J by 9 bases; unmatched bases: 15. CDR1 and CDR2 (germline): SGDLS, YYNGEE.